This TCR beta chain was observed in a study of blood T cell repertoires in COVID-19. Study context: COVID-19 samples, acute and convalescent, were from the United States, Italy and Spain.

Methods used by the authors: Reference gene primers were amplified, and this amplification served to estimate nucleated cell counts. Measured with immunoSEQ multiplex PCR; TCRdb has only the in-frame clones, and not every one. V and J calls and clone size are as listed in that table; D and trimming were resolved from the DNA. There are about 75,000 clones in the sample; roughly 88% occur only once, and around 22% lies in the top ten. The CDR3 totals 15 residues. The sequence was collected from a woman in her forties or fifties with acute or convalescent COVID-19. The rearrangement joins TRBV21-1 to TRBJ1-5; the DNA was not used to check the table's D call, TRBD1. TRBV21-1 constitutes a pseudogene. The sample taken for sequencing was peripheral blood. The CDR3 protein is CASSNRGLENQPQHF. CDR3 coding DNA: TGTGCCAGCAGTAACAGGGGGCTGGAGAACCAGCCCCAGCATTTT.